The present T cell receptor (beta chain) was sequenced within a study of radiation and T cells in renal cell carcinoma (dated by TCRdb to between 2020 and 2021). For the study in its entirety: Samples were obtained from a clinical trial, in which 15 Gy stereotactic body radiation therapy was delivered to primary renal cell carcinomas and nephrectomy was performed 4 weeks later. TCR beta sequencing covered fewer than 60 samples in total, comprising roughly 26 tumors and approximately 27 peripheral blood samples. Across all 50 or so samples, over 4,000,000 unique CDR3 nucleotide sequences encoding 2.5 million to 3 million unique CDR3 amino acid sequences were identified. Results and caveats for the whole study, not just this receptor: An increase in top tumor clonotypes in blood was observed from baseline to 2 weeks post-radiation, followed by contraction by 4 weeks, which was taken to suggest transient expansion of tumor-resident clones. Dynamics of the blood repertoire were not tracked past 4 weeks after treatment. Because no pretreatment tumor biopsies were available, whether clonotypes were present in the tumor at baseline could not be determined. Effects of radiation dose or scheduling on the TCR repertoire could not be addressed with the single-armed trial design.

The immunoSEQ kit was used, according to the manufacturer's recommendations, to generate TCR beta libraries from genomic DNA. To prepare libraries, a first multiplex PCR with proprietary primers was run, followed by a second PCR that added unique barcodes, and a bead cleanup was done after each round. Each sample batch included a kit-provided positive control reaction and a negative control reaction. The final libraries were assessed on an Agilent 4200 TapeStation D1000 ScreenTape, pooled by volume, and quantified by qPCR. Sequencing ran on an Illumina NextSeq500 with a MidOutput 150-cycle cartridge, using 156 Read1 and 15 Index1 cycles with kit custom primers. The pooled library was loaded at approximately 0.95 pM with around 20% PhiX control spiked in. Per the authors' processing: The vendor-processed data were analyzed in R, and a clonotype was defined as all T cells that share the same CDR3 nucleotide sequence. For clone abundance analyses, frequencies were normalized to the 10,000 most abundant clones per sample. Before analysis, public T cell clones were removed, and these numbered fewer than six per sample on average. A difference in abundance of at least 32-fold between compartments was used to define tumor-enriched and baseline blood-enriched clonotypes. A beta-binomial differential abundance model was used to identify clonotypes that expanded or contracted between blood time points. Tumor-blood repertoire similarity was measured with the Baroni-Urbani and Buser coefficient, and group comparisons used two-tailed Wilcoxon tests in R. Imported from immuneACCESS, the table was reduced by TCRdb to in-frame sequences with V and J called. These copies leave out some clones; in studies compared against another copy, an unresolved V gene accounts for under half, and the cause of the remainder is not known. V and J calls and clone size are as listed in that table; D and trimming were resolved from the DNA. The sample records under 55,000 clones, roughly 80% of which are singletons. The ten largest clones add up to about a third of the sample.

In light of the paper, this sample's time point label describes: baseline pretreatment blood. This specimen's treatment or condition label, interpreted: 15 Gy SBRT to primary tumor, nephrectomy 4 weeks later. Serial peripheral blood from radiation-treated patients was sampled at baseline, 2 weeks and 4 weeks after SBRT to track tumor-enriched clonotypes. Renal cell carcinoma with clear cell pathology was present in all patients. The QIAamp DNA Blood Mini Kit (Qiagen) was used to prepare genomic DNA for TCR sequencing. Only samples passing all quality control checks were included in the analyses. The CDR3 has 15 amino acids, counting the end cysteine and phenylalanine. The read is trimmed to its CDR3 DNA, 45 bases read in frame from base 1. Trimmed from V: 4 bases; trimmed from J: 4 bases; junction bases lacking a gene match: 5. Via the germline V gene, CDR1 is SGHRS and CDR2 YFSETQ. As concerns this clone: This receptor's antigen is unknown. No base quality information exists; no much larger clone differs at one position.

This clonotype originated in a woman aged 70-85 years with renal cell carcinoma. This specimen consisted of blood, obtained from a patient whose treatment included radiotherapy and nephrectomy. The chain joins TRBV5-1 to TRBJ2-3, with 11 junctional bases fitting TRBD1. The DNA sequence is given as TGCGCCAGCAGCCCACGGACAGGGGGCTCAGATACGCAGTATTTT. Its amino acids are CASSPRTGGSDTQYF.